The T cell receptor beta chain described here comes from a study of identical twins. Whole-study findings and limits: Donors were not followed over many years; analysis was cross-sectional.

The CDR3 is 13 residues long. V lost 7 bases and J lost 3, with 10 bases in between. From germline, CDR1 is ENHRY and CDR2 SYGVKD. Only a few counts were recorded for this clonotype. Its antigen is unknown. TCRdb ran MiXCR on the 5' RACE reads and lists one entry per CDR3 protein. The table includes hundreds of thousands of distinct CDR3 sequences, 15% to 20% detected once. The same data also contributed to another study, on T cells expressing NK-cell markers. From that second work: Dominant NKG2C+ clonotypes made up roughly 1.0-8% of CD8+ T cells in a handful of donors.

The sequenced sample was PBMCs. The clonotype was recovered from a woman younger than 35 in good health. The chain uses TRBV10-3 and TRBJ2-1; tentatively, D is TRBD2 (6 bases). DNA of the CDR3: TGTGCCATCACTAGCGAAGTCTACAATGAGCAGTTCTTC. It is translated as CAITSEVYNEQFF.